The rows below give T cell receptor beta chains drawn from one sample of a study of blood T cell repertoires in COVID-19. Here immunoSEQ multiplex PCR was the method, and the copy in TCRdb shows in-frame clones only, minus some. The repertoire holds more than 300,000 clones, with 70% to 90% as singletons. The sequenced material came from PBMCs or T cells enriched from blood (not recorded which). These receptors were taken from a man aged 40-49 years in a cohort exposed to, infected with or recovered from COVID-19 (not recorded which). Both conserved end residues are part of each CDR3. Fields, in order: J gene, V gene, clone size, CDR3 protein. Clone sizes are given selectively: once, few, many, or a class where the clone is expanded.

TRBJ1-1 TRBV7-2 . CASGPNSYMNTEAFF
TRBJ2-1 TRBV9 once CASSPSGKRYNEQFF
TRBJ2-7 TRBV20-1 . CSALVAYEQYF
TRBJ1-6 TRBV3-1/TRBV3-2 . CASSPNGQLTNSPLHF
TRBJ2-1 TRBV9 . CASSGGLFNNEQFF
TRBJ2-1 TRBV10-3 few CAISAGTGDYNEQFF
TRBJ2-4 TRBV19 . CASSIDGAGVTKNIQYF
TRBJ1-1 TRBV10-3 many CAISRDLNTEAFF
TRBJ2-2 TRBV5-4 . CASSLGDRVTGELFF
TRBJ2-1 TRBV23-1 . CASSQKGLAGRQGEQFF
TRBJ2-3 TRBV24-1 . CATGTESTDTQYF
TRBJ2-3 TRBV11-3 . CASSRTSGIGGTDTQYF
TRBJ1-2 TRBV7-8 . CASSLTGMRSYGYTF
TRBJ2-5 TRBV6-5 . CASPGQPGLGETQYF
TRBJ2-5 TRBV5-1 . CASSRGTARWETQYF
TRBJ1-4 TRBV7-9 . CASSTQGATNEKLFF
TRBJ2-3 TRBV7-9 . CASSLGGLAGTDTQYF
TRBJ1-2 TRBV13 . CASSLAKVTHSGGYTF
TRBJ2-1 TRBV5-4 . CASSPGHGSYNEQFF
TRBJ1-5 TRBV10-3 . CAVKAGPGNQPQHF
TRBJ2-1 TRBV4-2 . CASSPLGAGGVSYNEQFF
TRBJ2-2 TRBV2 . CASSARAGKETGELFF
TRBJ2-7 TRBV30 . CAWSAIISGSYEQYF
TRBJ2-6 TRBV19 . CASSASIYTSGANVLTF
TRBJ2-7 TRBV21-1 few CASGDRERIPYEQYF
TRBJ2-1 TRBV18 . CASSQGQGAGEQFF
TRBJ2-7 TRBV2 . CASSQGTGGYEQYF
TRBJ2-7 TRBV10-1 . CASSRQGTYEQYF
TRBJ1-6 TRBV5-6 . CASSSDKLSYNSPLHF
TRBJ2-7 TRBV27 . CASSTLRTSGTSYGQYF
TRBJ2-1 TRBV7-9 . CASSGDSEQFF
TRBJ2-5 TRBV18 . CASSPRLAELETQYF
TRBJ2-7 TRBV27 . CASRLNRGYEQYF
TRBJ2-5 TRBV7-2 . CASSPTSGETQYF
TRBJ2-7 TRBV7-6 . CASSLGGRHSYEQYF
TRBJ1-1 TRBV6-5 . CASSYSLGGSSTEAFF
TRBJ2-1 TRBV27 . CASMMTDGRANEQFF
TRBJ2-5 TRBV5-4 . CASSLGVAGLQETQYF
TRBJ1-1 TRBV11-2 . CASSWTENTEAFF
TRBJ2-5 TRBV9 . CASSVTGTEETQYF
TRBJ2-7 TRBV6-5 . CASKRDRDYEQYF
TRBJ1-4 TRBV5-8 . CASSLQGDSRKLFF
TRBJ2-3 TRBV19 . CATRGPSGVDTQYF
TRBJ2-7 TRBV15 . CATSPPWGQGGSYEQYF
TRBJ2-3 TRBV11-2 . CASSLGLTDTQYF
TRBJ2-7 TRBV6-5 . CASRTGTGFYEQYF
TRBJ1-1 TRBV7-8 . CASSTPDSWMNTEAFF